These 14 T cell receptor beta chains originate from one sample sequenced in a study of T cell responses to AZD1222 COVID-19 vaccine. Generated by immunoSEQ multiplex PCR, the TCRdb table keeps only in-frame clones and is missing some. The sample has fewer than 150,000 clones, 93% seen once; the top ten hold roughly 0.96%. Sequenced material: peripheral blood, taken on day 0 of AZD1222 vaccination. The receptors were gathered from an adult in good health.

This clone occurred once. The chain has TRBV3-1 (or the pseudogene TRBV3-2) and TRBJ2-5; D is unclear. V lost 1 base and J lost 4, with 7 bases in between. The CDR3 totals 13 residues. CDR1 is LGHDT, CDR2 YNNKEL, per germline (reference sequence). The CDR3 DNA reads TGTGCCAGCAGCCAAGGCCCGGGAGAGACCCAGTACTTC. Its protein is CASSQGPGETQYF.

This clone was recorded once. This chain uses TRBV6-5 with TRBJ2-5; 7 nucleotides match TRBD1. In germline, CDR1 is MNHEY, CDR2 SVGAGI. The J segment lost 5 bases and the V segment lost 6 bases, leaving 9 bases of the junction unmatched. The CDR3 consists of 14 residues. CDR3 loop: CASSRDSPKETQYF. The CDR3 DNA follows: TGTGCCAGCAGCCGGGACAGCCCAAAGGAGACCCAGTACTTC.

The rearrangement uses TRBV19 and TRBJ2-7; TRBD1 aligns across 11 bases. The CDR3 length is 12 residues. Germline loops: CDR1 LNHDA, CDR2 SQIVND (reference sequence). V shed 9 bases, J shed 6 bases, and the junction held 4 bases outside the gene matches. The CDR3 DNA sequence: TGTGCCAGCCGGGACAGGGGGGGCGAGCAGTACTTC. The encoded protein is CASRDRGGEQYF.

The V gene is TRBV5-6, the J gene TRBJ1-5, with D perhaps TRBD1 (5 bases). The CDR3 loop spans 15 amino acids. Trimming pared 0 bases from V and 2 bases from J, leaving 9 bases between. Germline lookup yields CDR1 SGHDT and CDR2 YYEEEE. CDR3 in DNA: TGTGCCAGCAGCTTGGCCCTGGGGGGCAATCAGCCCCAGCATTTT. This codes for CASSLALGGNQPQHF. Filled out from reference TRBV5-6 and TRBJ1-5, the complete variable domain reads DAGVTQSPTHLIKTRGQQVTLRCSPKSGHDTVSWYQQALGQGPQFIFQYYEEEERQRGNFPDRFSGHQFPNYSSELNVNALLLGDSALYLCASSLALGGNQPQHFGDGTRLSIL.

This rearrangement joins TRBV7-9 to TRBJ2-7; 8 bases map to TRBD2. The V segment lost 0 bases and the J segment 6 bases; nucleotides outside the gene matches: 4. Germline-derived CDR1 and CDR2 are SEHNR and FQNEAQ (reference sequence). The CDR3 contains 14 residues. As DNA, the CDR3 is TGTGCCAGCAGCTTAGCGCGGGGGGTAGGCGAGCAGTACTTC. It yields the protein CASSLARGVGEQYF.

The rearrangement joins TRBV12-5 to TRBJ2-3, with TRBD1 matching over 8 bases. This CDR3 is 17 amino acids long. Germline V CDR1 and CDR2: LGHNT, FRNRAP. Trimming at V came to 3 bases and at J to 4 bases, leaving 12 bases not matched to a gene. For the CDR3, the DNA is TGTGCTAGTGGTTTCAGACAGGGGTCAGGGGTAGCAGATACGCAGTATTTT. Translation gives CASGFRQGSGVADTQYF.

The chain carries TRBV6-4 and TRBJ2-5; TRBD2 is a possible D gene (6 bases). The ends were cut back, 8 bases at V and 5 bases at J, with 15 bases in the middle. The CDR3 extends over 13 amino acids. The germline V gene has CDR1 MRHNA and CDR2 SNTAGT. CDR3 region: CASAAGPRETQYF. CDR3 sequence (DNA): TGTGCCAGCGCGGCGGGGCCGCGGGAGACCCAGTACTTC.

The chain uses TRBV6-1 and TRBJ2-7, with 11 positions matching TRBD1. J lost 5 bases, V lost 6 bases, and 6 bases had no gene match. The V gene's germline CDR1 is MNHNS and CDR2 SASEGT. This CDR3 contains 14 residues. The CDR3 DNA reads TGTGCCAGCAGACCGGGACAGGGGGTCCACGAGCAGTACTTC. The encoded protein is CASRPGQGVHEQYF.

The rearrangement joins TRBV18 to TRBJ2-2; no firm D call. The germline V and J ends were trimmed by 3 bases and 7 bases, with 9 bases remaining between them. This CDR3 comprises 13 residues. Germline V gives CDR1 KGHSH, CDR2 LQKENI. The CDR3 DNA is TGTGCCAGCTCACCGACGGGTGGCGGGGAGCTGTTTTTT. Its translation is CASSPTGGGELFF. The full variable domain, its missing parts supplied by reference TRBV18 and TRBJ2-2, is NAGVMQNPRHLVRRRGQEARLRCSPMKGHSHVYWYRQLPEEGLKFMVYLQKENIIDESGMPKERFSAEFPKEGPSILRIQQVVRGDSAAYFCASSPTGGGELFFGEGSRLTVL.

The chain recombines TRBV5-1 with TRBJ2-1; TRBD2 agrees at 11 bases. CDR1 is SGHRS and CDR2 is YFSETQ in the germline V gene. The J segment lost 9 bases and the V segment lost 2 bases, leaving 4 bases of the junction unmatched. The CDR3 is made up of 14 amino acids. Written as DNA, the CDR3 is TGCGCCAGCAGCTTTAGCGGGGGGGCCGGTGAGCAGTTCTTC. It specifies CASSFSGGAGEQFF.

The chain joins TRBV10-3 to TRBJ2-7; maybe TRBD2 (5 bases). Trimming stripped 2 bases from V and 3 bases from J, with 11 bases between. From germline, CDR1 is ENHRY and CDR2 SYGVKD. The CDR3 runs to 14 residues. CDR3 protein: CAISESGSVYEQYF. The CDR3 region has the DNA TGTGCCATCAGTGAGAGCGGCAGTGTCTACGAGCAGTACTTC.

The V and J genes are TRBV6-5 and TRBJ1-1, with no clear D. V gave up 2 bases and J gave up 0 bases, with 7 bases separating them. This CDR3 contains 14 residues. Germline-derived CDR1 and CDR2 are MNHEY and SVGAGI. The CDR3 is CASSYRGVNTEAFF. As DNA, the CDR3 is TGTGCCAGCAGTTACCGGGGTGTGAACACTGAAGCTTTCTTT.

This clone has a single count. J is TRBJ2-2 and V is TRBV27; tentative D call: TRBD1 (5 bases). Trimming took 4 bases from V and 3 from J, leaving 15 bases between them. The CDR3 runs 16 residues. Looked up from germline, CDR1 is MNHEY and CDR2 is SMNVEV (reference sequence). The CDR3 spells CASSSYGRTHTGELFF. The DNA for the CDR3 is TGTGCCAGCAGTTCCTACGGACGGACACACACCGGGGAGCTGTTTTTT.

V gene TRBV4-2 combines with J gene TRBJ1-4; D not resolved. Germline values: CDR1 LGHNA, CDR2 YNFKEQ. This CDR3 comprises 11 residues. Trimming cost V 4 bases and J 10 bases, with 7 bases left between them. The CDR3 spells CASSRAGKLFF. The DNA for the CDR3 is TGTGCCAGCAGCCGGGCCGGAAAACTGTTTTTT.